This TCR beta chain was sequenced for a study of cytomegalovirus exposure and HLA in healthy donors. Primers included in the PCR were 60 Vbeta and 13 Jbeta primers. Assay used: immunoSEQ multiplex PCR; TCRdb lists only in-frame clones, some missing. The sample has 150,000 to 200,000 clones, 80% seen once. CDR1 MNHEY and CDR2 SVGAGI come from the germline V gene. The CDR3 is made up of 14 amino acids. Trimming took 5 bases from V and 5 from J; bases not matched to a gene: 8. The chain couples TRBV6-5 to TRBJ1-1, with 7 nucleotides matching TRBD1. Sample: PBMCs. The receptor was derived from a woman aged 40 to 50 in good health and CMV-seronegative. The CDR3 spells CASSPTGEGTEAFF. The DNA of the CDR3 is TGTGCCAGCAGTCCAACAGGGGAAGGTACTGAAGCTTTCTTT.